This T cell receptor beta chain was recorded in a study of shared clonotypes between healthy human individuals. Study details: Per-donor plates numbered three CD4 naive, three CD4 memory, two CD8 naive and one CD8 memory. Study conclusions and caveats: Generally, estimated richness proved larger in naive subsets than it did in memory subsets. About 4.5% of naive CD4 clonotypes were common to a handful of donors. Apart from blood, nothing was sampled; tissue repertoires likely differ.

Clones were sequenced by immunoSEQ multiplex PCR, and TCRdb holds only the in-frame ones, with some missing. The sample has over 2 million clones; 85% to 95% are singletons. Only CD45RO-negative cells positively selected for CCR7 counted as naive CD8 cells, so terminally differentiated effector memory CD45RA+ cells were excluded. Notes on this clone: Its antigen is as yet unknown.

The receptor was isolated from a man aged 18 to 30 in good health. The sequenced sample consisted of naive CD8+ T cells sorted from blood.

The CDR3 DNA follows: TGTGCCAGCAGGCCAAAGGCTCCCGCCGACTACGAGCAGTACTTC. Its protein product is CASRPKAPADYEQYF. The rearrangement uses TRBV7-8 and TRBJ2-7; D call uncertain. CDR1 and CDR2 from the germline V gene are SGHVS and FQNEAQ. Trimming pared 6 bases from V and 3 bases from J, leaving 18 bases between. The CDR3 is 15 amino acids.